The T cell receptor beta chain under discussion was sequenced for a study of cytomegalovirus exposure and HLA in healthy donors. The PCR made use of 60 Vbeta and 13 Jbeta primers. Data came from immunoSEQ multiplex PCR; TCRdb stores just in-frame clones and leaves some out. The sample features some 120,000 clones, with 2% to 2.5% in its top ten. The CDR3 contains 14 residues. CDR1 SGHRS and CDR2 YFSETQ come from the germline V gene. J gave up 4 bases and V 4 bases, and 5 bases lay outside the gene matches. Sequences were obtained from PBMCs. This chain uses TRBV5-1 with TRBJ1-3, with 7 bases lining up with TRBD1. This sequence was found in a man in his forties or fifties in good health and CMV-seronegative. The DNA of the CDR3 is TGCGCCAGCAGCACGACAGGGACCGGAAACACCATATATTTT. Translation gives CASSTTGTGNTIYF.